This T cell receptor beta chain was identified during a study of radiotherapy plus CTLA-4 blockade in lung cancer. On the study more broadly: Of the patients, under 20% showed objective responses and roughly 30% attained disease control.

Assay used: immunoSEQ multiplex PCR; TCRdb lists only in-frame clones, some missing. In the table there are approximately 94,000 clones, about four fifths of which are singletons. Focal radiation plus CTLA-4 blockade with ipilimumab was given to patients with chemo-refractory metastatic non-small-cell lung cancer. This clone has more than one count but fewer than ten. This CDR3 spans 13 amino acids. V usage is TRBV12-2 and J usage is TRBJ2-7; TRBD2, as called in the table, went unchecked against the DNA. TRBV12-2 is a pseudogene locus. The sequenced sample was peripheral blood, obtained from a patient treated with radiotherapy plus ipilimumab. The receptor comes from a human donor with non-small cell lung cancer that progressed on radiotherapy plus ipilimumab. The CDR3 DNA is TGTGCAAGTCGCTTTAGCGGCTCCTACGAGCAGTACTTC. As protein: CASRFSGSYEQYF.